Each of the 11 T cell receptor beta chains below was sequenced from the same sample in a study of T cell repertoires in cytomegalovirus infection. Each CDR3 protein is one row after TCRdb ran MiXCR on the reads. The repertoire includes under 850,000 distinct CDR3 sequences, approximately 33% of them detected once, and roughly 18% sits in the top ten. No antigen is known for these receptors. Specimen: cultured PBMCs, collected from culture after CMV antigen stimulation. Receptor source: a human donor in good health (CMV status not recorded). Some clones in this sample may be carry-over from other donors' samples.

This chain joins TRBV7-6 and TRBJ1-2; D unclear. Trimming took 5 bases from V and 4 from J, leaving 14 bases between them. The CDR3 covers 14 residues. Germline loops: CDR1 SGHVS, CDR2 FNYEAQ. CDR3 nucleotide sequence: TGTGCCAGCAGCCCTAGCCCATGGTCCTATGGCTACACCTTC. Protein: CASSPSPWSYGYTF.

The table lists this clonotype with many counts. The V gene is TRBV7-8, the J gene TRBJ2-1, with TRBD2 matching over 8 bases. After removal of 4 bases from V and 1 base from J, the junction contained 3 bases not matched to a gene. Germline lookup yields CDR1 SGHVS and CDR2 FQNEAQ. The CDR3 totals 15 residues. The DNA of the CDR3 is TGTGCCAGCAGCTACCTAGCGGGTTCCTACAATGAGCAGTTCTTC. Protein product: CASSYLAGSYNEQFF.

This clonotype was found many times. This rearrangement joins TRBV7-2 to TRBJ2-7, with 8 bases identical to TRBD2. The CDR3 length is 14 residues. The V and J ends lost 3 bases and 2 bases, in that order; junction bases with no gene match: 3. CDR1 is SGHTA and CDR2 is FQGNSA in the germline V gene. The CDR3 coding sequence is TGTGCCAGCAGCTTCGTCGGGAGGGCCTACGAGCAGTACTTC. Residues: CASSFVGRAYEQYF. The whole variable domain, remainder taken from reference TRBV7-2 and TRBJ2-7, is GAGVSQSPSNKVTEKGKDVELRCDPISGHTALYWYRQSLGQGLEFLIYFQGNSAPDKSGLPSDRFSAERTGGSVSTLTIQRTQQEDSAVYLCASSFVGRAYEQYFGPGTRLTVT.

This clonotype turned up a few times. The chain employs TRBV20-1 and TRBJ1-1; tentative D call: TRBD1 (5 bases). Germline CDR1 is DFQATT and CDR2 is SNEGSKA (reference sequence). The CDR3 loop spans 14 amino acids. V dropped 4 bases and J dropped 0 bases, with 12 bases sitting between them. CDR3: CSATRDSLNTEAFF. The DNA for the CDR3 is TGCAGTGCTACCCGAGACAGCCTGAACACTGAAGCTTTCTTT.

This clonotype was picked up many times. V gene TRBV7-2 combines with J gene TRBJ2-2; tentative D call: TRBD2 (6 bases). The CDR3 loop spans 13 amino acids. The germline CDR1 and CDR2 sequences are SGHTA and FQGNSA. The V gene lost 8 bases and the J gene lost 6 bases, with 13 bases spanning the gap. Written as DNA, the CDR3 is TGTGCCAGCCGCCCCCCGGGGGCCGGGGAGCTGTTTTTT. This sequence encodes CASRPPGAGELFF.

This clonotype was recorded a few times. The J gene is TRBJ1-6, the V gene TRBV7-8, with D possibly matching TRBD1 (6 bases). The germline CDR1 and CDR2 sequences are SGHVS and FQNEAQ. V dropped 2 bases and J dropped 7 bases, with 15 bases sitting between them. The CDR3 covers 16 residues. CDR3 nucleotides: TGTGCCAGCAGCTTAATGGGGGCGGTTGGAAATTCACCCCTCCACTTT. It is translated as CASSLMGAVGNSPLHF.

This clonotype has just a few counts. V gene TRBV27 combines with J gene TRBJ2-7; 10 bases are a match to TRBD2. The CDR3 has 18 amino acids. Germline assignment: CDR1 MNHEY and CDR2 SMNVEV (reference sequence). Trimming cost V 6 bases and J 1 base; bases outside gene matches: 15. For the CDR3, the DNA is TGTGCCAGCAGCCCTCTATCCCCAGCGGGGGGGATATCCTACGAGCAGTACTTC. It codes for CASSPLSPAGGISYEQYF.

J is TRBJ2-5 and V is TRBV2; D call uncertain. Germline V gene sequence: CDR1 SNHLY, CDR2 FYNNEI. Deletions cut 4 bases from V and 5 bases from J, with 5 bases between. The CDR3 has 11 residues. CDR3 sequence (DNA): TGTGCCAGCAGTGTTTCGGAGACCCAGTACTTC. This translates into CASSVSETQYF.

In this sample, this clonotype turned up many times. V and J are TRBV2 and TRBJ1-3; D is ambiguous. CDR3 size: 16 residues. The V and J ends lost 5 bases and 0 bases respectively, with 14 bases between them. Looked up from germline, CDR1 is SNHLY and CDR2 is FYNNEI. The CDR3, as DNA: TGTGCCAGCAGTTTTTTCCCCAGTACCTCTGGAAACACCATATATTTT. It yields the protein CASSFFPSTSGNTIYF.

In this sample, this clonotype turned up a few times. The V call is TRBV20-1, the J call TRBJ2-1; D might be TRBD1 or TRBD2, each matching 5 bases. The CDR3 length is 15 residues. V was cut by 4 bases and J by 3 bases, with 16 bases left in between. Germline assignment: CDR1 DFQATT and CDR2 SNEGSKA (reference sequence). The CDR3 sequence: CSATVPGPYYNEQFF. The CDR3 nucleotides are TGCAGTGCTACCGTTCCGGGACCATACTACAATGAGCAGTTCTTC.

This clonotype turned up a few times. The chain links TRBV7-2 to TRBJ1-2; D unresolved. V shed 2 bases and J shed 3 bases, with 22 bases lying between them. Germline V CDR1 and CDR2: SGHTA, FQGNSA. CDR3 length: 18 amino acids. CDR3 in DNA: TGTGCCAGCAGCTTAATCTTCCCGTCAGGCAGGCGCTACTATGGCTACACCTTC. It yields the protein CASSLIFPSGRRYYGYTF.